This T cell receptor (beta chain) was recorded in a study of cytotoxic CD8 clonotypes in ibrutinib-treated CLL. From germline, CDR1 is MDHEN and CDR2 SYDVKM. The J segment lost 10 bases and the V segment lost 3 bases, leaving 6 bases of the junction unmatched. The CDR3 spans 15 residues. Measured with immunoSEQ multiplex PCR; TCRdb has only the in-frame clones, and not every one. The table records 100,000 to 150,000 clones, roughly 88% of them present only once. This sequence joins TRBV28 and TRBJ1-4; TRBD1 agrees at 12 bases. Here the sequenced sample was PBMCs, taken after 24 months of ibrutinib treatment. The TCR was taken from a human donor with chronic lymphocytic leukemia. The CDR3 DNA is TGTGCCAGCAGTTTTCCCGGGACAGGGGGCGGAAAACTGTTTTTT. This translates into CASSFPGTGGGKLFF.